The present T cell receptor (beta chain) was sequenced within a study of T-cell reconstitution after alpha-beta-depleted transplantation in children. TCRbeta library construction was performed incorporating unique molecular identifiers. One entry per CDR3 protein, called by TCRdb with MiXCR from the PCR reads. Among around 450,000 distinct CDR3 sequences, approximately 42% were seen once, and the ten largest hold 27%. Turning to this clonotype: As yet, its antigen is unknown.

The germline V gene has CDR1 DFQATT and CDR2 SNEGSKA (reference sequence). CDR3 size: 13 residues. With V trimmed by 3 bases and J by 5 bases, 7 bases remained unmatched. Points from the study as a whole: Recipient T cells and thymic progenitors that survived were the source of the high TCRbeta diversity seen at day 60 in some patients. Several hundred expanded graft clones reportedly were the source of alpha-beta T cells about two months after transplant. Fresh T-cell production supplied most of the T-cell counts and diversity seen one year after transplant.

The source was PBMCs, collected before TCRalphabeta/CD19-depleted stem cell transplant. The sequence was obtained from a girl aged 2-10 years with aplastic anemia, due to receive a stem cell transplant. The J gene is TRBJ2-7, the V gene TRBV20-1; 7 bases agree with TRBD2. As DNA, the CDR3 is TGCAGTGCTAGCCCCAGCGGGGTCGACGAGCAGTACTTC. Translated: CSASPSGVDEQYF.